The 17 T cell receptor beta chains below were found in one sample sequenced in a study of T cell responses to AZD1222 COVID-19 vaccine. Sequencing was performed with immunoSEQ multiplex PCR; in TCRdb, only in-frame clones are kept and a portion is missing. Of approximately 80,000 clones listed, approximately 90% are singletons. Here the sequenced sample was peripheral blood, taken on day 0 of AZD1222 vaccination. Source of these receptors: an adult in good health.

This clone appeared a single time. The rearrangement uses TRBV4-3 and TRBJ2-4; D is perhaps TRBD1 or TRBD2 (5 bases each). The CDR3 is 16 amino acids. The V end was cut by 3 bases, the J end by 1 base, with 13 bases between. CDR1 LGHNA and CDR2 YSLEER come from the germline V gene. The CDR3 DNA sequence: TGCGCCAGCAGCCAGGCTACCGGGACCGCCAAAAACATTCAGTACTTC. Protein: CASSQATGTAKNIQYF.

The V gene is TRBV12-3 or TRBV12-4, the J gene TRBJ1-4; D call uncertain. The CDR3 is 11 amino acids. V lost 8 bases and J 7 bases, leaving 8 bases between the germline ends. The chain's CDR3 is CASVGSEKLFF. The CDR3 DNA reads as TGTGCCAGCGTGGGTTCTGAAAAACTGTTTTTT.

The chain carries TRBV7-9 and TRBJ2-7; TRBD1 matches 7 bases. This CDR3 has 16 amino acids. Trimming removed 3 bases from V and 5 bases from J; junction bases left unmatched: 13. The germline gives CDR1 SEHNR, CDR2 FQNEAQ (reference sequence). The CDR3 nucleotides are TGTGCCAGCAGCTTCTACAGGGGTGGACTGCGCGACGAGCAGTACTTC. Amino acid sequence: CASSFYRGGLRDEQYF.

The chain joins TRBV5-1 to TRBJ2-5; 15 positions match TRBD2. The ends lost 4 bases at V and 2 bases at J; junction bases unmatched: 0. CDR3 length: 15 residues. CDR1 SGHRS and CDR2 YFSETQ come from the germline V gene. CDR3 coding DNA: TGCGCCAGCAGCGGGACTAGCGGGGGGCAAGAGACCCAGTACTTC. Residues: CASSGTSGGQETQYF.

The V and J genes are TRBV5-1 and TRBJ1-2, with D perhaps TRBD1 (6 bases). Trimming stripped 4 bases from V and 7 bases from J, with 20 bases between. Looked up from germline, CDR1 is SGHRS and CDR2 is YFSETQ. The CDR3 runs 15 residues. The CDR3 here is CASSPRQDPGGGYTF. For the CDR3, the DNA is TGCGCCAGCAGCCCCCGACAGGACCCAGGTGGTGGCTACACCTTC. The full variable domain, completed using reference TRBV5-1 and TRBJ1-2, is KAGVTQTPRYLIKTRGQQVTLSCSPISGHRSVSWYQQTPGQGLQFLFEYFSETQRNKGNFPGRFSGRQFSNSRSEMNVSTLELGDSALYLCASSPRQDPGGGYTFGSGTRLTVV.

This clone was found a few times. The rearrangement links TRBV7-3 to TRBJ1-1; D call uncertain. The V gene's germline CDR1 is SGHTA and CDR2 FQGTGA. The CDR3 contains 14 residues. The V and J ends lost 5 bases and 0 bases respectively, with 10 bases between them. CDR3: CASSRNTLNTEAFF. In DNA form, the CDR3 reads TGTGCCAGCAGCCGGAACACGTTGAACACTGAAGCTTTCTTT.

CDR3 in amino acids: CASSQGRDRAYNEQFF. DNA of the CDR3: TGCGCCAGCAGCCAAGGTCGGGACAGGGCATACAATGAGCAGTTCTTC. The chain joins TRBV4-1 to TRBJ2-1, with TRBD1 matching 9 bases. CDR1 is MGHRA, CDR2 YSYEKL, per germline. The CDR3 is made up of 16 amino acids. The junction had 5 bases not matched to a gene; V was cut back by 1 base and J by 4 bases.

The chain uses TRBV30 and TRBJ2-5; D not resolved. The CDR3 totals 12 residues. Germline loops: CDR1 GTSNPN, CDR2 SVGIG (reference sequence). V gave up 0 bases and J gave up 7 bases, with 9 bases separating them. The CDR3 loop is CAWSVPSGTQYF. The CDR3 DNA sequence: TGTGCCTGGAGTGTTCCATCGGGGACCCAGTACTTC.

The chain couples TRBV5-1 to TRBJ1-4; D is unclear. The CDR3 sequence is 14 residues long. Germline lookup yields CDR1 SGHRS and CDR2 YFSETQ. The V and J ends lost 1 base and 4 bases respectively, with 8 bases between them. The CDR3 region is CASSLSDGNEKLFF. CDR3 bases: TGCGCCAGCAGCTTGTCCGACGGTAATGAAAAACTGTTTTTT. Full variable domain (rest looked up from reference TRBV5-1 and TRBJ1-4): KAGVTQTPRYLIKTRGQQVTLSCSPISGHRSVSWYQQTPGQGLQFLFEYFSETQRNKGNFPGRFSGRQFSNSRSEMNVSTLELGDSALYLCASSLSDGNEKLFFGSGTQLSVL.

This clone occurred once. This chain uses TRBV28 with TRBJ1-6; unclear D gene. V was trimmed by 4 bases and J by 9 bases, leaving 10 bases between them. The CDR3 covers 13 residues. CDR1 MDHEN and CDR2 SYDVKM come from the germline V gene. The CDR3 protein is CASSSLPVSPLHF. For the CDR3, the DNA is TGTGCCAGCAGTTCGCTCCCCGTTTCACCCCTCCACTTT.

CDR3 amino acids: CASRTWSTEAFF. The CDR3 nucleotides are TGTGCCAGTAGGACATGGAGCACTGAAGCTTTCTTT. The chain links TRBV19 to TRBJ1-1; D is undetermined. Germline V lookup: CDR1 LNHDA, CDR2 SQIVND (reference sequence). This CDR3 has 12 amino acids. V was cut by 6 bases and J by 4 bases, with 9 bases left in between.

Here the CDR3 DNA reads TGTGCCAGTAGTGGGAGACAGGGGGCCTACGAGCAGTACTTC. Protein product: CASSGRQGAYEQYF. The chain employs TRBV19 and TRBJ2-7, with 9 bases identical to TRBD1. J gave up 2 bases and V 5 bases, and 4 bases lay outside the gene matches. CDR3 length: 14 residues. The germline V gene encodes CDR1 LNHDA and CDR2 SQIVND (reference sequence).

The CDR3 spells CSVELGQGTEAFF. The CDR3 DNA follows: TGCAGCGTTGAATTGGGGCAGGGCACTGAAGCTTTCTTT. The J gene is TRBJ1-1, the V gene TRBV29-1; tentative D call: TRBD1 (5 bases). CDR1 and CDR2 from the germline V gene are SQVTM and ANQGSEA. The CDR3 extends over 13 amino acids. The V gene lost 2 bases and the J gene lost 4 bases, with 11 bases spanning the gap. Combining the CDR3 with reference TRBV29-1 and TRBJ1-1 gives the whole variable domain SAVISQKPSRDICQRGTSLTIQCQVDSQVTMMFWYRQQPGQSLTLIATANQGSEATYESGFVIDKFPISRPNLTFSTLTVSNMSPEDSSIYLCSVELGQGTEAFFGQGTRLTVV.

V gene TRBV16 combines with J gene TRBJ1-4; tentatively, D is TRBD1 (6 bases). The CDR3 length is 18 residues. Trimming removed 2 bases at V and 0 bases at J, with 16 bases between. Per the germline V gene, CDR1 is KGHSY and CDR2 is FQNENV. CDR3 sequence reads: CASSQTTGLGTTNEKLFF. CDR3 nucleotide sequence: TGTGCCAGCAGCCAAACAACAGGGTTAGGAACAACTAATGAAAAACTGTTTTTT.

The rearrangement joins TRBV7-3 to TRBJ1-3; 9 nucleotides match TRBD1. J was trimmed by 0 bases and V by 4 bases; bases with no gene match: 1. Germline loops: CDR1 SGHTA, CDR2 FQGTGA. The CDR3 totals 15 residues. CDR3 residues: CASSSTGGSGNTIYF. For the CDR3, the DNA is TGTGCCAGCAGCTCGACAGGGGGCTCTGGAAACACCATATATTTT.

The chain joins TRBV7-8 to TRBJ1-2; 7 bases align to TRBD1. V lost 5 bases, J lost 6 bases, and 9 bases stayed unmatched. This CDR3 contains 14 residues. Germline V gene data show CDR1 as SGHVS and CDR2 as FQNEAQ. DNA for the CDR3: TGTGCCAGCAGCCCGGGGACAGCCTCGGATGGCTACACCTTC. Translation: CASSPGTASDGYTF.

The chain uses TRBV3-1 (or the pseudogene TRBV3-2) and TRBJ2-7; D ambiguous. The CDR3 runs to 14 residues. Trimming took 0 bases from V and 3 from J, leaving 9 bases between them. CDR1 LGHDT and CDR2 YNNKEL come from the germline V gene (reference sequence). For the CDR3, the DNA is TGTGCCAGCAGCCAAGACGGTCCCATCTACGAGCAGTACTTC. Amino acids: CASSQDGPIYEQYF.